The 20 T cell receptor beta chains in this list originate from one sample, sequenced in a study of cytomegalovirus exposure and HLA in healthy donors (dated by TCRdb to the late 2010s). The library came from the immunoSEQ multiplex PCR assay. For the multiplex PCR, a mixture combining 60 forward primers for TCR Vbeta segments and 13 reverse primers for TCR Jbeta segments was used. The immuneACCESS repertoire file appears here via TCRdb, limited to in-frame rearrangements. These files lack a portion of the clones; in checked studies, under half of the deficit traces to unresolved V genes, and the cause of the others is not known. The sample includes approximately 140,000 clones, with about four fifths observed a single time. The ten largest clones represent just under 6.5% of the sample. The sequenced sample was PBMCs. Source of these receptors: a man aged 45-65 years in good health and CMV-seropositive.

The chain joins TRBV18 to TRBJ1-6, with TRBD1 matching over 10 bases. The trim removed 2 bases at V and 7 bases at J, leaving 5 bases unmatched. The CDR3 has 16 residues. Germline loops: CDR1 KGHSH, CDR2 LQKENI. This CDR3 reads CASSPSGTGANSPLHF. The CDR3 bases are TGTGCCAGCTCACCATCCGGGACAGGGGCAAATTCACCCCTCCACTTT.

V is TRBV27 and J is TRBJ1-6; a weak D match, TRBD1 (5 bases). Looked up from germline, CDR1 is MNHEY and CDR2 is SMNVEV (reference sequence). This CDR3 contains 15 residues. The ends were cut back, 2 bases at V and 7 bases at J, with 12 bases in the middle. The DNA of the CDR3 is TGTGCCAGCAGTTTAATCGGGGGGAAGAATTCACCCCTCCACTTT. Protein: CASSLIGGKNSPLHF.

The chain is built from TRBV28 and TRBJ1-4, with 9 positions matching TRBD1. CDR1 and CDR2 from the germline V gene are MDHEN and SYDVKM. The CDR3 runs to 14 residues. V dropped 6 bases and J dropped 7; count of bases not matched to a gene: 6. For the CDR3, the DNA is TGTGCCAGCAGCCGGGGACAGGGAGGTGAAAAACTGTTTTTT. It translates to CASSRGQGGEKLFF.

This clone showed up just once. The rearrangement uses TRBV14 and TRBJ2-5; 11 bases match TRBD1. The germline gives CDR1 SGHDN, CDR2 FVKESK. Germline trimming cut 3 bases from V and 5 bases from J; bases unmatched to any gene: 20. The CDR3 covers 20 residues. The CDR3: CASSHPARPRTGGPSETQYF. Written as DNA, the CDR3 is TGTGCCAGCAGCCACCCAGCCCGCCCCCGGACAGGGGGCCCGTCGGAGACCCAGTACTTC.

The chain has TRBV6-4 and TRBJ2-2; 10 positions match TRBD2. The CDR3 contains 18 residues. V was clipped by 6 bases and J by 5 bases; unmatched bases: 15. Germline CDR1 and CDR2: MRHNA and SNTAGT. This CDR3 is CASRRRLAGVGRTGELFF. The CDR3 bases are TGTGCCAGCAGGAGGCGCCTAGCGGGAGTAGGTAGGACCGGGGAGCTGTTTTTT.

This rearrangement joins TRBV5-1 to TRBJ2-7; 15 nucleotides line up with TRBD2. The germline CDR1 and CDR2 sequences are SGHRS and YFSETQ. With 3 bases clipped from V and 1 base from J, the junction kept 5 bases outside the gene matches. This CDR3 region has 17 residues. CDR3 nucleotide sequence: TGCGCCAGCAGCTGGACTAGCGGGAGGGCCTCTTCCTACGAGCAGTACTTC. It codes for CASSWTSGRASSYEQYF. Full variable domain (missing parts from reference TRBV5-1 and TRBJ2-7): KAGVTQTPRYLIKTRGQQVTLSCSPISGHRSVSWYQQTPGQGLQFLFEYFSETQRNKGNFPGRFSGRQFSNSRSEMNVSTLELGDSALYLCASSWTSGRASSYEQYFGPGTRLTVT.

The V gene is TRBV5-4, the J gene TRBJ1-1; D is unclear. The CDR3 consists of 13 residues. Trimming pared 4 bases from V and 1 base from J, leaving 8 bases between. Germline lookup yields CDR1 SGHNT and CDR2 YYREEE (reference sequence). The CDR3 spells CASSPTGNTEAFF. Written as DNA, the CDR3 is TGTGCCAGCAGCCCGACGGGGAACACTGAAGCTTTCTTT.

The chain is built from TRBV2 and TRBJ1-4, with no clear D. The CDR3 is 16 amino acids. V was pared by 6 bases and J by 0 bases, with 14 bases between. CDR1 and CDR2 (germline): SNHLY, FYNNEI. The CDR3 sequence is CASRRIGRTTNEKLFF. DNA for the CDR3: TGTGCCAGCAGGAGGATCGGGAGAACAACTAATGAAAAACTGTTTTTT.

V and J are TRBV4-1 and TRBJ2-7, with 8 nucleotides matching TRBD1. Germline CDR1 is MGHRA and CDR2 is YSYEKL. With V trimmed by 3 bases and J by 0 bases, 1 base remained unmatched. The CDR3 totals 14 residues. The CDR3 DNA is TGCGCCAGCAGCCAGGGACAGGCCTCCTACGAGCAGTACTTC. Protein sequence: CASSQGQASYEQYF.

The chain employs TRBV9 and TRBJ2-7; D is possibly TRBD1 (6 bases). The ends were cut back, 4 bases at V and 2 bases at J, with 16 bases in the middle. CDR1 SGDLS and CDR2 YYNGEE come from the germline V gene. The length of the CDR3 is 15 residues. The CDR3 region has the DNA TGTGCCAGCAGCCCCTCCGGGACACGAACCTACGAGCAGTACTTC. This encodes CASSPSGTRTYEQYF.

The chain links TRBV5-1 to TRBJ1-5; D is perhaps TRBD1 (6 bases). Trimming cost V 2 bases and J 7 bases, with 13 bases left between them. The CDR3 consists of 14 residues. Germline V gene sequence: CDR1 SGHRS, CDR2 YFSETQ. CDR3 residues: CASSLGPQGQPQHF. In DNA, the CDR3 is TGCGCCAGCAGCTTAGGGCCCCAGGGGCAGCCCCAGCATTTT.

CDR3 loop: CASSSGSPEGSYEQYF. The CDR3 region has the DNA TGCGCCAGCAGCTCCGGGTCGCCCGAGGGCTCCTACGAGCAGTACTTC. The chain carries TRBV5-1 and TRBJ2-7, with D possibly being TRBD2 (5 bases). Germline CDR1 SGHRS, CDR2 YFSETQ. The V gene lost 3 bases and the J gene lost 0 bases, with 16 bases spanning the gap. CDR3 length equals 16 residues. Combining the CDR3 with reference TRBV5-1 and TRBJ2-7 gives the whole variable domain KAGVTQTPRYLIKTRGQQVTLSCSPISGHRSVSWYQQTPGQGLQFLFEYFSETQRNKGNFPGRFSGRQFSNSRSEMNVSTLELGDSALYLCASSSGSPEGSYEQYFGPGTRLTVT.

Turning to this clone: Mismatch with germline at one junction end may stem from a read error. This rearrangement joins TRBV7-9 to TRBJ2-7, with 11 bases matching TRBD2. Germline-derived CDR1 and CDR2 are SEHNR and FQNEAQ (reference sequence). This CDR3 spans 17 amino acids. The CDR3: CSSSLFGTSGHSYEQYF. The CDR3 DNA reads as TGTTCCAGCAGCTTATTTGGGACTAGCGGACACTCCTACGAGCAGTACTTC.

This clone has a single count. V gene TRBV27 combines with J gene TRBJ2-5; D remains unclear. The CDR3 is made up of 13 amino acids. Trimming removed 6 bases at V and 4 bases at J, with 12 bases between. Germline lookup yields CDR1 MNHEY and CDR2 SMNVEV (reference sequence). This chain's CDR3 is CASSYTRGETQYF. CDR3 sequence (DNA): TGTGCCAGCAGCTACACCCGAGGAGAGACCCAGTACTTC.

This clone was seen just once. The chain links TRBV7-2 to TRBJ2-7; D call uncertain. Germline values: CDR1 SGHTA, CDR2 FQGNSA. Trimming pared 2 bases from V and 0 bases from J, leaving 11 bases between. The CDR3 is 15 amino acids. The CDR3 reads CASSLYLGSSYEQYF. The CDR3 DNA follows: TGTGCCAGCAGCTTATATCTAGGCAGCTCCTACGAGCAGTACTTC.

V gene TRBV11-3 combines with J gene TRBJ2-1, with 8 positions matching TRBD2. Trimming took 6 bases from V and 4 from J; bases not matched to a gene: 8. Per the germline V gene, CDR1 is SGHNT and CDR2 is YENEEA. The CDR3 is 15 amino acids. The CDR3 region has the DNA TGTGCCAGCAGTTACAGCGGGAGTGGGTACAATGAGCAGTTCTTC. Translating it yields CASSYSGSGYNEQFF.

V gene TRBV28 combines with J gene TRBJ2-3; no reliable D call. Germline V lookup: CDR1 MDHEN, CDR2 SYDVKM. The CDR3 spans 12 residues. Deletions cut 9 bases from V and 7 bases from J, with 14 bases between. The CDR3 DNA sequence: TGTGCCAGGAATGAGGAACGATATACGCAGTATTTT. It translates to CARNEERYTQYF.

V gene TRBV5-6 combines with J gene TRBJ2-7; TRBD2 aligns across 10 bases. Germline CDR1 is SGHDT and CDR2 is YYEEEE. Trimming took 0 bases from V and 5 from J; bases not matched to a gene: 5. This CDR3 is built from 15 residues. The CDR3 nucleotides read TGTGCCAGCAGCTTGGCGGCTAGCGGGAGAAACGAGCAGTACTTC. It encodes CASSLAASGRNEQYF.

CDR3 DNA sequence: TGTGCCTGGAGTCTCATAGGGGAAGCGGGAAACACCATATATTTT. It translates to CAWSLIGEAGNTIYF. The chain combines TRBV30 with TRBJ1-3; D is perhaps TRBD1 (5 bases). Deletions cut 2 bases from V and 4 bases from J, with 15 bases between. The CDR3 sequence is 15 residues long. CDR1 GTSNPN and CDR2 SVGIG come from the germline V gene (reference sequence).

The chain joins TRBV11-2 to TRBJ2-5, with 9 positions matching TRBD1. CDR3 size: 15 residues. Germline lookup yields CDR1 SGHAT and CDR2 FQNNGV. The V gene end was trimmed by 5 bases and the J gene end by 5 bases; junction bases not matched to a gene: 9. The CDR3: CASSPWDRAPETQYF. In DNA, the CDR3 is TGTGCCAGCAGCCCTTGGGACAGGGCGCCTGAGACCCAGTACTTC. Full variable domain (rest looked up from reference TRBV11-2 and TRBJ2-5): EAGVAQSPRYKIIEKRQSVAFWCNPISGHATLYWYQQILGQGPKLLIQFQNNGVVDDSQLPKDRFSAERLKGVDSTLKIQPAKLEDSAVYLCASSPWDRAPETQYFGPGTRLLVL.